The clone carrying this TCR beta chain was recorded at least ten times. The antigen remains undetermined. Read coverage stops 3 residues before the CDR3 terminus; the germline J gene supplies the remainder. The CDR3 sequence is 14 residues long. The germline V gene has CDR1 MNHEY and CDR2 SVGEGT. V lost 6 bases, J lost 4 bases, and 7 bases stayed unmatched. The data belong to a study of T cell clonality in common variable immunodeficiency. Study-level results: Patient heterogeneity in the CVID cohort limited correlations between repertoire features and clinical complications. CVID subjects had higher TCRbeta clonality than healthy controls, most marked in about a third.

Repertoires were generated with immunoSEQ multiplex PCR, while TCRdb's copy carries only in-frame clones and drops some. The sample shows about 74,000 clones, none of them appearing just once. Both groups were predominantly of Caucasian heritage. This chain joins TRBV6-2 or TRBV6-3 and TRBJ2-7, with 9 positions matching TRBD2. Sequences were obtained from peripheral blood mononuclear cells. The sequence was obtained from a person aged 18 to 70 in good health. The DNA read from the CDR3 is TGTGCCAGCAGAATAGCGGGAGAGGTTTACGAG. Translation: CASRIAGEVYE. The CDR3, in full, reads CASRIAGEVYEQYF.